A selection of T cell receptor beta chains follows, all from one sample in a study of identical twins. TCRdb analysed the 5' RACE reads with MiXCR anew, one entry per CDR3 protein. The sample comprises around 250,000 distinct CDR3 sequences, 6.5% of which are singletons, and roughly 15% rests with the top ten. The same data also contributed to another study, on T cells expressing NK-cell markers.

The sample comprised CD8+ T cells sorted from blood. The receptors stem from a woman aged 18 to 35 in good health. CDR3s include the opening cysteine and the closing phenylalanine or tryptophan. The D gene is left open where the match is weak. The listing skips clone size in some rows; elsewhere it reads once, few, many or a size class.

v_call: TRBV12-5
d_call: NA
j_call: TRBJ2-1
clone_size: NA
cdr3_nt: TGTGCTAGTGGTGCGCTTACGGGGCCCTACAATGAGCAGTTCTTC
cdr3_aa: CASGALTGPYNEQFF

v_call: TRBV29-1
d_call: NA
j_call: TRBJ2-2
clone_size: many
cdr3_nt: TGCAGCGGTCCGGGATACAACACCGGGGAGCTGTTTTTT
cdr3_aa: CSGPGYNTGELFF

v_call: TRBV20-1
d_call: NA
j_call: TRBJ2-1
clone_size: NA
cdr3_nt: TGCAGTGCTAGAGCGCGTGGTTCTTTCTACAATGAGCAGTTCTTC
cdr3_aa: CSARARGSFYNEQFF

v_call: TRBV29-1
d_call: TRBD1
j_call: TRBJ1-2
clone_size: NA
cdr3_nt: TGCAGCGTTGTACCGAATAGGGCAGGGGGTGGCTATGGCTACACCTTC
cdr3_aa: CSVVPNRAGGGYGYTF

v_call: TRBV4-2
d_call: NA
j_call: TRBJ2-2
clone_size: few
cdr3_nt: TGTGCCAGCAGCCCAGTAATTAACACCGGGGAGCTGTTTTTT
cdr3_aa: CASSPVINTGELFF

v_call: TRBV7-8
d_call: NA
j_call: TRBJ1-2
clone_size: few
cdr3_nt: TGTGCCAGCAGCCCCTCCCCAGCAGAAAATGGCTACACCTTC
cdr3_aa: CASSPSPAENGYTF

v_call: TRBV2
d_call: TRBD1
j_call: TRBJ1-1
clone_size: many
cdr3_nt: TGTGCCAGCAGTGTGGGCAGGGGGCTTAATGAAGCTTTCTTT
cdr3_aa: CASSVGRGLNEAFF

v_call: TRBV20-1
d_call: NA
j_call: TRBJ1-2
clone_size: few
cdr3_nt: TGCAGTGCTAGAGACACAGGATTCCATGGCTACACCTTC
cdr3_aa: CSARDTGFHGYTF

v_call: TRBV12-3/TRBV12-4
d_call: NA
j_call: TRBJ1-2
clone_size: few
cdr3_nt: TGTGCCAGCAGTTTGTCAGTATTGGATGGCTACACCTTC
cdr3_aa: CASSLSVLDGYTF

v_call: TRBV25-1
d_call: NA
j_call: TRBJ2-5
clone_size: NA
cdr3_nt: TGTGCCAGCAGTGACCTTCTAGAAACCCAAGAGACCCAGTACTTC
cdr3_aa: CASSDLLETQETQYF

v_call: TRBV6-5
d_call: NA
j_call: TRBJ2-7
clone_size: few
cdr3_nt: TGTGCCAGCAGTTACTCCGGGGCCTCTTCCTACGAGCAGTACTTC
cdr3_aa: CASSYSGASSYEQYF

v_call: TRBV20-1
d_call: TRBD2
j_call: TRBJ2-7
clone_size: many
cdr3_nt: TGCAGTGCTAGAGGGTTGACTAGCGGAGAGAGCTACGAGCAGTACTTC
cdr3_aa: CSARGLTSGESYEQYF

v_call: TRBV27
d_call: NA
j_call: TRBJ2-7
clone_size: few
cdr3_nt: TGTGCCAGCGGATTATTCCACGAGCAGTACTTC
cdr3_aa: CASGLFHEQYF

v_call: TRBV7-3
d_call: NA
j_call: TRBJ2-7
clone_size: few
cdr3_nt: TGTGCCAGCAGCTCGGGCGTTGGAGGGACCTACGAGCAGTACTTC
cdr3_aa: CASSSGVGGTYEQYF

v_call: TRBV7-3
d_call: NA
j_call: TRBJ1-6
clone_size: many
cdr3_nt: TGTGCCAGCAGCTTAACGGGAGGGGTTTCACCCCTCCACTTT
cdr3_aa: CASSLTGGVSPLHF

v_call: TRBV29-1
d_call: NA
j_call: TRBJ1-2
clone_size: NA
cdr3_nt: TGCAGCGCTACTTCACAGAACTTGAACTATGGCTACACCTTC
cdr3_aa: CSATSQNLNYGYTF

v_call: TRBV29-1
d_call: NA
j_call: TRBJ1-3
clone_size: few
cdr3_nt: TGCAGCGTTGAATCTTCGGCTGGAAACACCATATATTTT
cdr3_aa: CSVESSAGNTIYF

v_call: TRBV2
d_call: NA
j_call: TRBJ2-7
clone_size: NA
cdr3_nt: TGTGCCACTAACAAGGGTGACGAGCAGTACTTC
cdr3_aa: CATNKGDEQYF

v_call: TRBV13
d_call: NA
j_call: TRBJ2-1
clone_size: many
cdr3_nt: TGTGCCAGCAGCTTTTCTAGCAACTATGAGCAGTTCTTC
cdr3_aa: CASSFSSNYEQFF

v_call: TRBV29-1
d_call: TRBD1
j_call: TRBJ1-1
clone_size: many
cdr3_nt: TGCAGCGTCTTCGCAGGGGGCTGGACTGAAGCTTTCTTT
cdr3_aa: CSVFAGGWTEAFF

v_call: TRBV30
d_call: TRBD2
j_call: TRBJ2-7
clone_size: NA
cdr3_nt: TGTGCCTGGAGGTTAGCGGGAGGGAGGGCCTACGAGCAGTACTTC
cdr3_aa: CAWRLAGGRAYEQYF

v_call: TRBV23-1
d_call: NA
j_call: TRBJ1-1
clone_size: NA
cdr3_nt: TGCGCCAGCAGTCCAGCGGTAGCTGAAGCTTTCTTT
cdr3_aa: CASSPAVAEAFF

v_call: TRBV7-8
d_call: NA
j_call: TRBJ1-2
clone_size: many
cdr3_nt: TGTGCCAGCAGCCCGAGGGACTATGGCTACACCTTC
cdr3_aa: CASSPRDYGYTF

v_call: TRBV7-2
d_call: TRBD2
j_call: TRBJ2-7
clone_size: few
cdr3_nt: TGTGCCAGCAGCGATACCCTAGCGGGAGGTGGAGAGCAGTACTTC
cdr3_aa: CASSDTLAGGGEQYF

v_call: TRBV12-3/TRBV12-4
d_call: NA
j_call: TRBJ1-5
clone_size: NA
cdr3_nt: TGTGCCAGCAGTCCCGCGCTGGGACAGCCCCAGCATTTT
cdr3_aa: CASSPALGQPQHF

v_call: TRBV12-3/TRBV12-4
d_call: NA
j_call: TRBJ2-7
clone_size: NA
cdr3_nt: TGTGCCAGCAGCCCGGTCCGCTACGAGCAGTACTTC
cdr3_aa: CASSPVRYEQYF

v_call: TRBV19
d_call: NA
j_call: TRBJ2-2
clone_size: NA
cdr3_nt: TGTGCCAGTAGCCCCCCAGGCGGGGAGCTGTTTTTT
cdr3_aa: CASSPPGGELFF

v_call: TRBV29-1
d_call: TRBD1
j_call: TRBJ2-7
clone_size: few
cdr3_nt: TGCAGCGCTACCCCGCAGGGGGCTAGAGGGATCTACGAGCAGTACTTC
cdr3_aa: CSATPQGARGIYEQYF

v_call: TRBV9
d_call: TRBD2
j_call: TRBJ2-3
clone_size: NA
cdr3_nt: TGTGCCAGCAGCGTAGAAGGGAGGGCCTCTGGCACAGATACGCAGTATTTT
cdr3_aa: CASSVEGRASGTDTQYF

v_call: TRBV14
d_call: NA
j_call: TRBJ2-2
clone_size: many
cdr3_nt: TGTGCCAGCAGGCCGCTGCTGTCACAGGGTAACACCGGGGAGCTGTTTTTT
cdr3_aa: CASRPLLSQGNTGELFF

v_call: TRBV12-3/TRBV12-4
d_call: TRBD1
j_call: TRBJ1-5
clone_size: many
cdr3_nt: TGTGCCAGCACCCTGGGGGGACAGGGACGCAATCAGCCCCAGCATTTT
cdr3_aa: CASTLGGQGRNQPQHF

v_call: TRBV6-2/TRBV6-3
d_call: NA
j_call: TRBJ2-3
clone_size: many
cdr3_nt: TGTGCCAGCAGCGCCCAACCGACCCTCGTAAGGGCAGATACGCAGTATTTT
cdr3_aa: CASSAQPTLVRADTQYF

v_call: TRBV7-9
d_call: NA
j_call: TRBJ2-4
clone_size: many
cdr3_nt: TGTGCCAGCAGCTTAGGGGGAGGCCGAACCCTTAACATTCAGTACTTC
cdr3_aa: CASSLGGGRTLNIQYF

v_call: TRBV20-1
d_call: TRBD1
j_call: TRBJ2-1
clone_size: NA
cdr3_nt: TGCAGTGCGGGGACAGGAATGCTCAATGAGCAGTTCTTC
cdr3_aa: CSAGTGMLNEQFF

v_call: TRBV7-8
d_call: TRBD1
j_call: TRBJ1-5
clone_size: few
cdr3_nt: TGTGCCAGCAGCTTAGGTTTCACCGGGACAGGGGATGTGGGCAATCAGCCCCAGCATTTT
cdr3_aa: CASSLGFTGTGDVGNQPQHF

v_call: TRBV12-3/TRBV12-4
d_call: TRBD2
j_call: TRBJ2-1
clone_size: many
cdr3_nt: TGTGCCAGCAGCTCGGCGACTAGCGGGGTAAATGAGCAGTTCTTC
cdr3_aa: CASSSATSGVNEQFF

v_call: TRBV11-2
d_call: TRBD2
j_call: TRBJ2-1
clone_size: few
cdr3_nt: TGTGCCAGCAGTTCCCCGGGACTAGCGGGAGCCCATGAGCAGTTCTTC
cdr3_aa: CASSSPGLAGAHEQFF

v_call: TRBV6-2/TRBV6-3
d_call: NA
j_call: TRBJ1-1
clone_size: few
cdr3_nt: TGTGCCAGCAGTTACCTGAACACTGAAGCTTTCTTT
cdr3_aa: CASSYLNTEAFF

v_call: TRBV12-3/TRBV12-4
d_call: NA
j_call: TRBJ1-4
clone_size: few
cdr3_nt: TGTGCCAGCGGAGTGGTGCAGGGGCGGGATGCTAATGAAAAACTGTTTTTT
cdr3_aa: CASGVVQGRDANEKLFF

v_call: TRBV3-1
d_call: NA
j_call: TRBJ2-3
clone_size: NA
cdr3_nt: TGTGCCAGCTGCCAAGAGGGTCGGAGCACAGATACGCAGTATTTT
cdr3_aa: CASCQEGRSTDTQYF

v_call: TRBV4-1
d_call: NA
j_call: TRBJ2-3
clone_size: NA
cdr3_nt: TGCGCCAGCAGCCAAGATAGGGTGGGCAGGCGCACAGATACGCAGTATTTT
cdr3_aa: CASSQDRVGRRTDTQYF

v_call: TRBV10-3
d_call: TRBD2
j_call: TRBJ2-7
clone_size: few
cdr3_nt: TGTGCCATCAGTGAGTCGGCGGGGGCCTACGAGCAGTACTTC
cdr3_aa: CAISESAGAYEQYF

v_call: TRBV20-1
d_call: NA
j_call: TRBJ2-7
clone_size: few
cdr3_nt: TGCAGTGCCCGCGGGGCCGCCGAGCAGTACTTC
cdr3_aa: CSARGAAEQYF

v_call: TRBV3-1
d_call: TRBD1
j_call: TRBJ2-7
clone_size: few
cdr3_nt: TGTGCCAGCAGCCACCAGACAGGGTTTAACGAGCAGTACTTC
cdr3_aa: CASSHQTGFNEQYF

v_call: TRBV7-9
d_call: TRBD2
j_call: TRBJ2-1
clone_size: many
cdr3_nt: TGTGCCAGCAGCTCCACTAGCGGCGGAGATGAGCAGTTCTTC
cdr3_aa: CASSSTSGGDEQFF